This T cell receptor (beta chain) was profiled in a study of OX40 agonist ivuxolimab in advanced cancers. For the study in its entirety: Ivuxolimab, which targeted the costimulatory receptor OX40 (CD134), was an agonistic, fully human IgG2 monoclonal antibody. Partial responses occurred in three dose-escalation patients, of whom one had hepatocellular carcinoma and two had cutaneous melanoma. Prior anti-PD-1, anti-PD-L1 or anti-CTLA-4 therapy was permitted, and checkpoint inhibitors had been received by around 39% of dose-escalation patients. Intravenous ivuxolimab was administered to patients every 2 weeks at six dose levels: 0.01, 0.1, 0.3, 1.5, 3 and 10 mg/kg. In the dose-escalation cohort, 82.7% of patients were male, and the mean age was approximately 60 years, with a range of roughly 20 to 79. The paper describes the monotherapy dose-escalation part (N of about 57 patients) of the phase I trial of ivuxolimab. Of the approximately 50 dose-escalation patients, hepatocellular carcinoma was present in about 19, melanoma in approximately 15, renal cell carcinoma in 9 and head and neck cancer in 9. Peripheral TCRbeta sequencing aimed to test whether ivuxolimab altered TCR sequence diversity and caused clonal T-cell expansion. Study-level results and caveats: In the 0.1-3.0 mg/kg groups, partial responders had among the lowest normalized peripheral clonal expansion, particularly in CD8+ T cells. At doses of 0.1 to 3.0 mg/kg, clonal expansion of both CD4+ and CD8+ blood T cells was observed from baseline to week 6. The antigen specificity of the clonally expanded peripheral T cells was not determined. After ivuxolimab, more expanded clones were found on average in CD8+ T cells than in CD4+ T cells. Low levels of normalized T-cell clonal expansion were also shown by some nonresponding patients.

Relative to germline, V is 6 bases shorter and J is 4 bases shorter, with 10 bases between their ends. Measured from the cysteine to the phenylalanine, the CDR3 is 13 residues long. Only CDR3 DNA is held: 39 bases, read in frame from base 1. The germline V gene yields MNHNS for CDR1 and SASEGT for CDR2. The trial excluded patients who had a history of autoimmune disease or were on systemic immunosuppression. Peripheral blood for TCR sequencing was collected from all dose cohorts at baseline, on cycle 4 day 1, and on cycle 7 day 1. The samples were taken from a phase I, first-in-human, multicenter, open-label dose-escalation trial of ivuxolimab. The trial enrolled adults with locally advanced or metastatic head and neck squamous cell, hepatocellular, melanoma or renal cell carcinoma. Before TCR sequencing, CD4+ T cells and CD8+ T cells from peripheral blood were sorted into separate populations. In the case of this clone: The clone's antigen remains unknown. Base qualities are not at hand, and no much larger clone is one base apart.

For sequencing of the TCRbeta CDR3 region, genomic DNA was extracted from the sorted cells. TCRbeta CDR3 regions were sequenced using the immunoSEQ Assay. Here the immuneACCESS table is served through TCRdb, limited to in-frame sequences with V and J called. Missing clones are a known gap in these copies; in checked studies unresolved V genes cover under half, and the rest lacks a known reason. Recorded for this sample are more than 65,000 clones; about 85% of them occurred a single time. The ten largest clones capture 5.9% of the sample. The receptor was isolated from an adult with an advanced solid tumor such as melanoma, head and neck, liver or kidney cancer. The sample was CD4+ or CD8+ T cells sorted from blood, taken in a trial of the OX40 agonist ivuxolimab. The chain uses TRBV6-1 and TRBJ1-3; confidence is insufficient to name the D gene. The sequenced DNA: TGTGCCAGCAGCCCAGGCCGGGGAAACACCATATATTTT. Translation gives CASSPGRGNTIYF.